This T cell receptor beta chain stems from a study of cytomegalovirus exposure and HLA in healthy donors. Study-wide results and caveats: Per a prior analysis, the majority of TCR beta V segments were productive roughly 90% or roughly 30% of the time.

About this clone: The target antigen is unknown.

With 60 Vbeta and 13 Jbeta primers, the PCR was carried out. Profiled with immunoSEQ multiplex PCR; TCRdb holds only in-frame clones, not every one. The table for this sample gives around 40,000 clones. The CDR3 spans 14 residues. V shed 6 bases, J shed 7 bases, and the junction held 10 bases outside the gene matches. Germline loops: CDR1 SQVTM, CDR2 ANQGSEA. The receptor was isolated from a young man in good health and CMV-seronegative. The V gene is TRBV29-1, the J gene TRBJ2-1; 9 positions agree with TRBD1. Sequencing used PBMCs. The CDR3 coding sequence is TGCAGCGTCCCAGAGCCGGGACAGGGTAATGAGCAGTTCTTC. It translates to CSVPEPGQGNEQFF.